The entry that follows covers one T cell receptor (beta chain) sequence. Its antigen is unidentified. The germline V gene has CDR1 SQVTM and CDR2 ANQGSEA. This CDR3 has 14 residues. J was trimmed by 7 bases and V by 4 bases; bases with no gene match: 6. The data belong to a study of CD8 T cells in Susac syndrome. Findings and limits, study-wide: An acknowledgment was made by the study that its TCR sequencing and HLA analysis involved relatively few individuals.

Random hexamers were used to reverse transcribe roughly 0.45 to 1 ug of RNA. The immunoSEQ assay covered 54 Vbeta and 13 Jbeta segments for CDR3. TCRdb reprocessed the immunoSEQ multiplex PCR reads via MiXCR and lists one record per CDR3 protein. Here the sample spans 200,000 or so distinct CDR3 sequences, about 95% being singletons. The sample consisted of CD4+ T cells from PBMCs. This chain links TRBV29-1 with TRBJ1-4; 10 bases fit TRBD1. The source of this sequence is a human donor with multiple sclerosis. In nucleotides, the CDR3 is TGCAGCGTTGTCTCCGGGACAGGGGCTGAAAAACTGTTTTTT. Protein: CSVVSGTGAEKLFF.